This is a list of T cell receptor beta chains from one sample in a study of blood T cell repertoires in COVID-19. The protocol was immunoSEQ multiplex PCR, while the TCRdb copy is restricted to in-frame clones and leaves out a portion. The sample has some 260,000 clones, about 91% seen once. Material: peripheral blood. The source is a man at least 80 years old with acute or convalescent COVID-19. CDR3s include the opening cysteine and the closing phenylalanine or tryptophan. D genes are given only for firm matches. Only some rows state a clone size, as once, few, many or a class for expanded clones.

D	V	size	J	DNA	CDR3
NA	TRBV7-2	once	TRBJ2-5	TGTGCCAGCAGCTTAGTGGGGGCCCAAGAGACCCAGTACTTC	CASSLVGAQETQYF
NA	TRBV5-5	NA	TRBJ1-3	TGTGCCAGCAGCTTATCGACAGTCTCTGGAAACACCATATATTTT	CASSLSTVSGNTIYF
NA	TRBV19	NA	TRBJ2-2	TGTGCCAGTAAGCAGGGGATAAGGGTTAACACCGGGGAGCTGTTTTTT	CASKQGIRVNTGELFF
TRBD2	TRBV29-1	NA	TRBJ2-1	TGCAGCGTTGAAAGAGGACTAGCGGATGAGCAGTTCTTC	CSVERGLADEQFF
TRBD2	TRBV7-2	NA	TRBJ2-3	TGTGCCAGCAGCCAAGCCTCTAGCGGGAGAAACACAGATACGCAGTATTTT	CASSQASSGRNTDTQYF
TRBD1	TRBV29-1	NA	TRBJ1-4	TGCAGCGTCTCCACCCGGGGGCAGGGGGATGAAAAACTGTTTTTT	CSVSTRGQGDEKLFF
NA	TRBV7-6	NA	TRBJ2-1	TGTGCCAGCAGCTTAGAGGGTGGGCTAGCGAGTAATGAGCAGTTCTTC	CASSLEGGLASNEQFF
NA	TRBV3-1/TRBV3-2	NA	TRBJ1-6	TGTGCCAGCAGCCATGCCGCACCACGGACAGCCAGGAGCTCCTATAATTCACCCCTCCACTTT	CASSHAAPRTARSSYNSPLHF
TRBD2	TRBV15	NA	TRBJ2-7	TGTGCCACCAGCAGAGATCTGGCGGGAGTAGGCGAGCAGTACTTC	CATSRDLAGVGEQYF
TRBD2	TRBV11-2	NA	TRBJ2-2	TGTGCCAGCAGCTTCCTACTAGCGGGGGACACCGGGGAGCTGTTTTTT	CASSFLLAGDTGELFF
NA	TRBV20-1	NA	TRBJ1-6	TGCAGTGCTAATGATAAGCGGGCAGGGCCGTACTCACCCCTCCACTTT	CSANDKRAGPYSPLHF
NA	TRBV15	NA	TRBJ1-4	TGTGCCACCAGTACTAGGACGGGCGAAAAACTGTTTTTT	CATSTRTGEKLFF
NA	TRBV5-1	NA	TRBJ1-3	TGCGCCAGCAAGCCCGGGACTTCTGGAAACACCATATATTTT	CASKPGTSGNTIYF
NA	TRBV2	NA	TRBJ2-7	TGTGCCAGCAGTGGTCTTACCCCCGGGAGTCAGTACTTC	CASSGLTPGSQYF
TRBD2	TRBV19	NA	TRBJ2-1	TGTGCCAGTAGGCGGGAGTGGGGGTACAATGAGCAGTTCTTC	CASRREWGYNEQFF
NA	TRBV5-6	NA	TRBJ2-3	TGTGCCAGCAGCTTGGAACGTACTAGCACAGATACGCAGTATTTT	CASSLERTSTDTQYF
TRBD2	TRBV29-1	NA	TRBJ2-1	TGCAGCGCACTAGCGGGCGGTTACAATGAGCAGTTCTTC	CSALAGGYNEQFF
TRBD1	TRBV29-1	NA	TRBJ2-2	TGCAGCGTGGGTGACAGGGGACGAGCGACCGGGGAGCTGTTTTTT	CSVGDRGRATGELFF
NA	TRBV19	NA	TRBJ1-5	TGTGCCAGCCGAGCGGACGCCTTCAATCAGCCCCAGCATTTT	CASRADAFNQPQHF
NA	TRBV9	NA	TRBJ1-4	TGTGCCAGCAGTTTCGGACGGGATGAGAAACTGTTTTTT	CASSFGRDEKLFF
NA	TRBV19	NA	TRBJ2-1	TGTGCCACCTCCTTATTAAACGGCAATGAGCAGTTCTTC	CATSLLNGNEQFF
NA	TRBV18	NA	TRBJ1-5	TGTGCCAGCTCACCAGTCAATAGCAATCAGCCCCAGCATTTT	CASSPVNSNQPQHF
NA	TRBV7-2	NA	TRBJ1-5	TGTGCCAGCAGCGCAACCATGGGGCCCAATCAGCCCCAGCATTTT	CASSATMGPNQPQHF
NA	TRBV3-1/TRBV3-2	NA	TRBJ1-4	TGTGCCAGCAGCCACCGGGGTTTTGGTGAAAAACTGTTTTTT	CASSHRGFGEKLFF
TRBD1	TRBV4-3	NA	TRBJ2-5	TGCGCCAGCAGCCGCAACAGGGGCCAAGAGACCCAGTACTTC	CASSRNRGQETQYF
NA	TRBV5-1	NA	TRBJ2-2	TGCGCCAGCAGCTTCGCATACGGGAACACCGGGGAGCTGTTTTTT	CASSFAYGNTGELFF
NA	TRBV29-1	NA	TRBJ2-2	TGCAGCGTTTTGGTACTTCCGAACACCGGGGAGCTGTTTTTT	CSVLVLPNTGELFF
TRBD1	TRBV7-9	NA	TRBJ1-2	TGTGCCAGCAGCTCACAGGGGGTAGTAGCTGAAGGCTACACCTTC	CASSSQGVVAEGYTF
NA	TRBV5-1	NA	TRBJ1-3	TGCGCCAGCAGCTTGGTGGGAGGATCGGGAAACACCATATATTTT	CASSLVGGSGNTIYF
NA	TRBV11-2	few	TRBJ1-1	TGTGCCAGTGCCCCAGGGCTGAACACTGAAGCTTTCTTT	CASAPGLNTEAFF
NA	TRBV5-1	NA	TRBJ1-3	TGCGCCAGCAGCTTCGCATCCAGCTCTGGAAACACCATATATTTT	CASSFASSSGNTIYF
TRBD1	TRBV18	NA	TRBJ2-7	TGTGCCAGCTCACCCGAGACAGGGGCTCTTGAGCAGTACTTC	CASSPETGALEQYF
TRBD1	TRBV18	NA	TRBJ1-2	TGTGCCAGCTCACCCGGACAGGAAACTAACTATGGCTACACCTTC	CASSPGQETNYGYTF
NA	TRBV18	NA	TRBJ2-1	TGTGCCAGCTCATCTGGCGCCACCCGGGGGAATGAGCAGTTCTTC	CASSSGATRGNEQFF
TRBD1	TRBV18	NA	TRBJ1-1	TGTGCCAGCTCACCCAATTCGCACAGGGGTGCTGAAGCTTTCTTT	CASSPNSHRGAEAFF
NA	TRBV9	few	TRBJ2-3	TGTGCCAGCAATAAGGACAGAGGCACAGATACGCAGTATTTT	CASNKDRGTDTQYF
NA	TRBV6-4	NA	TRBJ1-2	TGTGCCAGCAGCCAGGACAGCGTTCGGGGCTACACCTTC	CASSQDSVRGYTF
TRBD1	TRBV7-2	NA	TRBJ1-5	TGTGCCAGCAGCTTAGTAATTGGGACAGATAGCAATCAGCCCCAGCATTTT	CASSLVIGTDSNQPQHF
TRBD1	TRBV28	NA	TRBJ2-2	TGTGCTGCCATACGGCAGGGGGCTACCGGGGAGCTGTTTTTT	CAAIRQGATGELFF
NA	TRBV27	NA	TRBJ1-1	TGTGCCACCCGATTACAGGGTGCGAACACTGAAGCTTTCTTT	CATRLQGANTEAFF
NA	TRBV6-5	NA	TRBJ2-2	TGTGCCAGCAGTTACCGCCGGACCTCGGGGGGGGAGCTGTTTTTT	CASSYRRTSGGELFF
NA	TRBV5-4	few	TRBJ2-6	TGTGCCAGCAGCCTATTCGGGGCTGGGGCCAACGTCCTGACTTTC	CASSLFGAGANVLTF
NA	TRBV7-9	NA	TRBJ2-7	TGTGCCAGCAGCCCCGGAGGGCTATCCTACGAGCAGTACTTC	CASSPGGLSYEQYF
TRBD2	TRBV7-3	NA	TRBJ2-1	TGTGCCAGCAGCTCAACGACTAGCGGGAGTTTGGATGAGCAGTTCTTC	CASSSTTSGSLDEQFF
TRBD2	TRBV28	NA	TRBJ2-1	TGTGCCAGCAGGATTAGCGGGAGGCAGTTCTTC	CASRISGRQFF
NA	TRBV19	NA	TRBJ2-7	TGTGCCAGTAGTCGATCAGGCTTGAGCTCCTACGAGCAGTACTTC	CASSRSGLSSYEQYF
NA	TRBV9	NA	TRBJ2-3	TGTGCCAGCAGCGTTGGAGTAATGGGTACGCAGTATTTT	CASSVGVMGTQYF
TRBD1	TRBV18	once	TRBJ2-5	TGTGCCAGCTCACCGTCGGTCCCAGGGGGCGGGCAAGAGACCCAGTACTTC	CASSPSVPGGGQETQYF
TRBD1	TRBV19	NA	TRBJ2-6	TGTGCCAGTAGTTTACAAGACAGGGGTTCTACTGGGGCCAACGTCCTGACTTTC	CASSLQDRGSTGANVLTF
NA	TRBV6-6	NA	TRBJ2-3	TGTGCCAGCAGTTACGGCAGTATGTCAGATACGCAGTATTTT	CASSYGSMSDTQYF
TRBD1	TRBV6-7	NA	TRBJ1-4	TGTGCCAGCAGGGGGAATTCAGGACAGGGAGGTCAAACAACTAATGAAAAACTGTTTTTT	CASRGNSGQGGQTTNEKLFF
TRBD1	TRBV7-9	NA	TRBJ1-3	TGTGCCAGCAGCTCCACCTTATCTGGACAGGCAAACACCATATATTTT	CASSSTLSGQANTIYF
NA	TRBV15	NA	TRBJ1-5	TGTGCCACCAGCAGAGTTGGGAGCCGTAGCAATCAGCCCCAGCATTTT	CATSRVGSRSNQPQHF